This TCR beta chain was profiled in a study of blood T cell repertoires in COVID-19. Assay: immunoSEQ multiplex PCR; the TCRdb copy retains only in-frame clones and omits some. The data contain over 200,000 clones, roughly 84% of them singletons. This CDR3 spans 10 amino acids. Material: peripheral blood. The receptor's source is a man aged 35 to 55 with active or convalescent COVID-19. This chain joins TRBV21-1 and TRBJ1-2; the table's D gene call, TRBD1, was not cross checked with the DNA. TRBV21-1 is a listed pseudogene. The CDR3 bases are TGTGCCAGCAGCGCAGATGGCTACACCTTC. Amino acid sequence: CASSADGYTF.